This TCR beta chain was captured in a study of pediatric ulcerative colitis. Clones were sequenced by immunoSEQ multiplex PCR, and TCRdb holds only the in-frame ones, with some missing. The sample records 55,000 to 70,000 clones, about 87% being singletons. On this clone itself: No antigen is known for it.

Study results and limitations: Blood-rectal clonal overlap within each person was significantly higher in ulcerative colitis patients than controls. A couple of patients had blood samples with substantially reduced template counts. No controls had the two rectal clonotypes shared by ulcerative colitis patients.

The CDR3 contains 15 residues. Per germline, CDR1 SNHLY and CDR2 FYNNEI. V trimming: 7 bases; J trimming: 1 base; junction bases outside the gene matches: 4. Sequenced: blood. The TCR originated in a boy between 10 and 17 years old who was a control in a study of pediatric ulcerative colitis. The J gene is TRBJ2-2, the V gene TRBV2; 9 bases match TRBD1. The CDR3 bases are TGTGCCAGCATCGACAGGGGGAAGAACACCGGGGAGCTGTTTTTT. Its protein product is CASIDRGKNTGELFF.